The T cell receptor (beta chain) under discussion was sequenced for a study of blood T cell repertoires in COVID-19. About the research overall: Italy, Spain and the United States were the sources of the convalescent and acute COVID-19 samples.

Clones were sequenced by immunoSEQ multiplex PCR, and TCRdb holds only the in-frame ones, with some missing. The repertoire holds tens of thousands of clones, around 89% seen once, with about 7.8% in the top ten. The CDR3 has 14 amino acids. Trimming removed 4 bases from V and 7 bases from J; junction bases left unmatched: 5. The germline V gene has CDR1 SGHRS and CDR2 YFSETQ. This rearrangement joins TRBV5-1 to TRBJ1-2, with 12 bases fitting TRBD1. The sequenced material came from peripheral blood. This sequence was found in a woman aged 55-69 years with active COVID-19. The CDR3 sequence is CASSVGTGGAGYTF. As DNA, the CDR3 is TGCGCCAGCAGCGTAGGGACAGGGGGCGCTGGCTACACCTTC.